These T cell receptor beta chains were read from a single sample in a study of cytomegalovirus exposure and HLA in healthy donors. Using immunoSEQ multiplex PCR, the repertoire was profiled, and TCRdb retains in-frame clones only, with some absent. The profile covers fewer than 150,000 clones, with roughly 80% appearing a single time and 4.1% taken by the ten largest. Sample: PBMCs. These receptors were collected from a man between 35 and 55 years old in good health and CMV-seropositive. The CDR3 runs from the conserved cysteine through the conserved F or W. D genes are given only for firm matches. Clone size appears in some rows only: once, few, many, or a class for an expanded clone.

>TRBV2|14|-|-|TRBJ2-2
TGTGCCAGCACGAGCAGGGTGGGAACCGGGGAGCTGTTTTTT
CASTSRVGTGELFF
>TRBV15|16|-|TRBD1|TRBJ2-7
TGTGCCACCAGCAGCCCTCCGGGACAGGGAAGTTACGAGCAGTACTTC
CATSSPPGQGSYEQYF
>TRBV9|15|-|TRBD2|TRBJ2-3
TGTGCCAGCAGCGTACTAGCGGGGGTCACAGATACGCAGTATTTT
CASSVLAGVTDTQYF
>TRBV27|13|-|-|TRBJ2-7
TGTGCCAGCAGTGCTCTAGATGTGAGAGAGCAGTACTTC
CASSALDVREQYF
>TRBV6-6|16|-|TRBD2|TRBJ2-1
TGTGCCAGCAGCCCCCCCGGGACTAGCGGGGAAGGTGAGCAGTTCTTC
CASSPPGTSGEGEQFF
>TRBV5-4|17|-|TRBD1|TRBJ2-6
TGTGCCAGCAGCCCCGGGACAGGGGTTTCTGGGGCCAACGTCCTGACTTTC
CASSPGTGVSGANVLTF
>TRBV4-1|15|-|TRBD2|TRBJ2-3
TGCGCCAGCAGCCACCTAGCGGGAGGGCCAGATACGCAGTATTTT
CASSHLAGGPDTQYF
>TRBV2|14|-|-|TRBJ2-5
TGTGCCAGCAGTGAATTTCGCAGGGGCGAGACCCAGTACTTC
CASSEFRRGETQYF
>TRBV28|13|-|-|TRBJ2-7
TGTGCCAGCAGACACCTTACAAGCTACGAGCAGTACTTC
CASRHLTSYEQYF
>TRBV19|15|once|-|TRBJ2-1
TGTGCCAGTAGTATCCGCGCGGAACTCTACAATGAGCAGTTCTTC
CASSIRAELYNEQFF
>TRBV9|14|-|TRBD1|TRBJ2-7
TGTGCCAGCAGCCCGCGGACAGGGGCCTACGAGCAGTACTTC
CASSPRTGAYEQYF
>TRBV29-1|14|-|-|TRBJ1-2
TGCAGCGTTGAGAACTGGGAGGAGTACTATGGCTACACCTTC
CSVENWEEYYGYTF
>TRBV4-1|17|-|-|TRBJ2-7
TGCGCCAGCAGCCAGGCCTTGCCCCTCGGGAGCTCCTACGAGCAGTACTTC
CASSQALPLGSSYEQYF
>TRBV9|17|-|-|TRBJ1-1
TGTGCCAGCAGCGCTTATGAGGCCCCGGCTAGAGGCACTGAAGCTTTCTTT
CASSAYEAPARGTEAFF
>TRBV7-7|13|few|-|TRBJ2-1
TGTGCTAGCAGCTTAGACCGCGGGGATGAGCAGTTCTTC
CASSLDRGDEQFF
>TRBV5-1|13|-|-|TRBJ2-4
TGCGCCAGCAGCTTTGGCAGGAAAAACATTCAGTACTTC
CASSFGRKNIQYF
>TRBV6-5|14|-|-|TRBJ2-1
TGTGCCAGCAGTTACTATAGGCTAGGCAATGAGCAGTTCTTC
CASSYYRLGNEQFF
>TRBV4-1|18|-|-|TRBJ1-1
TGCGCCAGCAGCCAAAGCCCGCAGGGAGGGGGAATAAACACTGAAGCTTTCTTT
CASSQSPQGGGINTEAFF
>TRBV18|13|-|-|TRBJ1-3
TGTGCCAGCTCCGGGACATTTGGAAACACCATATATTTT
CASSGTFGNTIYF
>TRBV7-6|17|-|-|TRBJ2-3
TGTGCCAGCAGCCTATACGGGGGGGACAGGGGCACAGATACGCAGTATTTT
CASSLYGGDRGTDTQYF
>TRBV6-5|15|-|TRBD1|TRBJ1-2
TGTGCCAGCAGTTACTCGAGACAGGGGGCATATGGCTACACCTTC
CASSYSRQGAYGYTF
>TRBV9|12|-|TRBD1|TRBJ1-1
TGTGCCAGCAGTGTCCGGGACAGGGGTATTTTCTTT
CASSVRDRGIFF
>TRBV6-1|15|once|-|TRBJ1-4
TGTGCCAGCAGCCAAAGGAGGGTGGCTAATGAAAAACTGTTTTTT
CASSQRRVANEKLFF
>TRBV30|13|-|-|TRBJ1-3
TGTGCCTGGAACCCAGGCTCTGGAAACACCATATATTTT
CAWNPGSGNTIYF
>TRBV2|13|once|TRBD2|TRBJ2-5
TGTGCCAGCAGCGAGACTAGCCCGGAGACCCAGTACTTC
CASSETSPETQYF
>TRBV14|15|-|TRBD1|TRBJ2-1
TGTGCCAGCAGCAACCGGGACAGGGTATACAATGAGCAGTTCTTC
CASSNRDRVYNEQFF
>TRBV9|13|-|-|TRBJ1-4
TGTGCCAGCAGCGCCCGGGTTAATGAAAAACTGTTTTTT
CASSARVNEKLFF
>TRBV11-2|13|-|-|TRBJ2-7
TGTGCCAGCAGCTTAGATTGGGGGGACGAGCAGTACTTC
CASSLDWGDEQYF
>TRBV11-2|15|-|TRBD2|TRBJ2-7
TGTGCCAGCAGCTTGAGCGGGGGCTCTGGGTACGAGCAGTACTTC
CASSLSGGSGYEQYF
>TRBV5-4|14|-|TRBD1|TRBJ2-7
TGTGCCAGCAGCTTGGGGACAGGGATCTACGAGCAGTACTTC
CASSLGTGIYEQYF
>TRBV7-2|15|-|TRBD1|TRBJ1-1
TGTGCCAGCAGCTTAGCGACAGGGACAGTCACTGAAGCTTTCTTT
CASSLATGTVTEAFF
>TRBV27|12|-|-|TRBJ2-7
TGTGCAAGCAGGTCGGGTTACCACGAGCAGTACTTC
CASRSGYHEQYF
>TRBV6-5|16|-|-|TRBJ2-5
TGTGCCAGCAGTTACTCCGGCCCTCAGGGAAGGGAGACCCAGTACTTC
CASSYSGPQGRETQYF
>TRBV7-9|11|-|-|TRBJ1-2
TGTGCCAGCAGCCGAACGGTTGGCTACACCTTC
CASSRTVGYTF
>TRBV7-9|16|-|TRBD1|TRBJ1-1
TGTGCCAGCAGCCTACTACAGGGGTTGGGGAACACTGAAGCTTTCTTT
CASSLLQGLGNTEAFF
>TRBV7-9|17|-|TRBD2|TRBJ2-2
TGTGCCAGCAGCCCACCGGGAGGCTCCTCCGCGGCCGGGGAGCTGTTTTTT
CASSPPGGSSAAGELFF
>TRBV6-6|14|-|TRBD1|TRBJ2-3
TGTGCCAGCAGGGACAGGGGAAAATCAGATACGCAGTATTTT
CASRDRGKSDTQYF
>TRBV7-3|15|-|-|TRBJ2-6
TGTGCCAGCTCACTCGCGTACTCTGGGGCCAACGTCCTGACTTTC
CASSLAYSGANVLTF
>TRBV10-1|12|-|TRBD1|TRBJ2-5
TGCGCCAGCGGGGACAGCCAAGAGACCCAGTACTTC
CASGDSQETQYF